The rows below give T cell receptor beta chains drawn from one sample of a study of cytomegalovirus exposure and HLA in healthy donors. Some clones are missing from TCRdb's copy, which holds only in-frame ones; the method was immunoSEQ multiplex PCR. Found here are 100,000 to 150,000 clones, 65% to 80% of them singletons; the top ten hold about 3%. The sample consisted of PBMCs. These receptors originate from a man aged 25 to 40 in good health and CMV-seronegative. CDR3s include the opening cysteine and the closing phenylalanine or tryptophan. A D gene is named only where the DNA matches it firmly.

D,V,CDR3
TRBD1,TRBV5-6,CASSPGTGGLGQYF
.,TRBV7-2,CASSFKWGGTATQYF
TRBD2,TRBV6-1,CASSEGPGRASHEQFF
.,TRBV14,CASSPGGGTEAFF
TRBD1,TRBV9,CASSPRQGDYEQYF
TRBD1,TRBV7-9,CASSFDDRENF
.,TRBV28,CASYNPGLRNTEAFF
.,TRBV28,CASSPSAGGYGYTF
.,TRBV10-3,CAISEGVYNSPLHF
TRBD1,TRBV28,CASSADREANEKLFF
.,TRBV29-1,CSAHLGGRGTEAFF
TRBD1,TRBV5-4,CASSLPDRDLVF
.,TRBV6-6,CASSFSLRGHGNTIYF
.,TRBV27,CASSLAPGYEQYF
.,TRBV7-3,CASSLGPADYYEQYF
TRBD1,TRBV5-1,CASSEGQTSTDTQYF
.,TRBV27,CASSPRVGFSGYEQYF
TRBD1,TRBV18,CASSSTGSRSAEQFF
TRBD1,TRBV12-5,CASGYSSGQFTGELFF
.,TRBV5-1,CASNLRTVSTSGANVLTF
.,TRBV11-2,CACNPTQLGEPSYEQYF
TRBD2,TRBV6-1,CASSEPLAGSYEQYF
.,TRBV5-6,CASSLGHWRTGELFF
TRBD1,TRBV5-4,CASSQGQGVVTGELFF
.,TRBV7-2,CASSLLNRPYTGELFF
TRBD2,TRBV15,CATSRELAGVPTGELFF
.,TRBV27,CASSSFGNQPQHF
.,TRBV27,CASSLQGDTEAFF
TRBD1,TRBV5-1,CASSQDRGKETQYF
.,TRBV7-2,CASSLFGSQETQYF
TRBD1,TRBV19,CASSITGQAGAKTGELFF
TRBD2,TRBV5-1,CASSLVLAGKGDEQYF
TRBD1,TRBV29-1,CSVALTGISYEQYF
.,TRBV5-4,CASSHRTTQETQYF
TRBD2,TRBV6-5,CASKVAGEDEQFF
.,TRBV5-1,CASSLVQKNTEAFF
TRBD2,TRBV7-8,CASSLATAGGPPSLDTQYF
TRBD1,TRBV7-2,CASSFSSGGNTEAFF
TRBD1,TRBV18,CASSPRQGQDYGYTF
TRBD1,TRBV5-1,CASNRGQAQRLNTEAFF
TRBD1,TRBV6-5,CASSAGTGEYNEQFF
.,TRBV6-1,CASSLRSLLGYEQYF
.,TRBV10-3,CAIRLTDNLNTEAFF
TRBD2,TRBV10-3,CAIRSNSGGDYNEQFF
TRBD2,TRBV27,CASKGLADTGELFF
TRBD1,TRBV4-2,CASSLQGFPTGTSVMNTEAFF
.,TRBV7-6,CASSLATGVQPQHF
TRBD2,TRBV9,CASSASFTSGRFNEQFF
TRBD1,TRBV2,CASSRDRGNQPQHF
TRBD1,TRBV11-2,CASSSRTGQETQYF
TRBD1,TRBV30,CAWRFGTAEAFF
.,TRBV29-1,CSVGGRLTYNEQFF
TRBD1,TRBV29-1,CSVRTGGGYEQYF
TRBD2,TRBV5-1,CASSTVYGTKSYEQYF
.,TRBV11-2,CASSLVFQGRAKNIQYF
.,TRBV14,CASSFGTPNTGELFF
TRBD1,TRBV7-3,CASSAQGAKTHNYGYTF
.,TRBV9,CASSVGPDSRQQYF
.,TRBV18,CASSPPYGNTGELFF
.,TRBV18,CASSRGDETQYF